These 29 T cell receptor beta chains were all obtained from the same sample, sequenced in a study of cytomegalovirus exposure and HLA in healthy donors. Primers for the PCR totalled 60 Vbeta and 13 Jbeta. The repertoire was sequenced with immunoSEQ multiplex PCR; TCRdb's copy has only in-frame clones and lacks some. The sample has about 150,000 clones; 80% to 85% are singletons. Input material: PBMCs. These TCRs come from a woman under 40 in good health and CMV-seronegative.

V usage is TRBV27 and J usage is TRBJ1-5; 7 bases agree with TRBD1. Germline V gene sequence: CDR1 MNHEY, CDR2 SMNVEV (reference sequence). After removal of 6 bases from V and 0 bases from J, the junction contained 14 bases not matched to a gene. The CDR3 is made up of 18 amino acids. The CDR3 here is CASSPRTGNLNSNQPQHF. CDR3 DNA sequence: TGTGCCAGCAGCCCGAGGACAGGCAATCTCAATAGCAATCAGCCCCAGCATTTT.

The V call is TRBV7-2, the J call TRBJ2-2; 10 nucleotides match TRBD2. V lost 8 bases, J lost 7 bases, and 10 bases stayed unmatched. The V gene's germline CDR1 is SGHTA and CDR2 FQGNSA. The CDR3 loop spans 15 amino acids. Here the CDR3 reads CASGLAGEYSGELFF. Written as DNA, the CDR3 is TGTGCCAGCGGTCTAGCGGGAGAGTATAGCGGGGAGCTGTTTTTT.

This CDR3 is CASSRGGTDTQYF. The CDR3, as DNA: TGTGCCAGCAGTCGCGGGGGCACAGATACGCAGTATTTT. The V call is TRBV28, the J call TRBJ2-3; D is perhaps TRBD2 (6 bases). CDR1 and CDR2 from the germline V gene are MDHEN and SYDVKM. The CDR3 is made up of 13 amino acids. The V and J ends lost 5 bases and 1 base respectively, with 7 bases between them. Drawing the rest from reference TRBV28 and TRBJ2-3, the complete variable domain is DVKVTQSSRYLVKRTGEKVFLECVQDMDHENMFWYRQDPGLGLRLIYFSYDVKMKEKGDIPEGYSVSREKKERFSLILESASTNQTSMYLCASSRGGTDTQYFGPGTRLTVL.

The CDR3 sequence is CASMVGGSYEQYF. Here the CDR3 DNA reads TGTGCCAGCATGGTTGGCGGGAGTTACGAGCAGTACTTC. The V gene is TRBV2, the J gene TRBJ2-7; the match to TRBD2 covers 7 bases. This CDR3 region has 13 residues. From germline, CDR1 is SNHLY and CDR2 FYNNEI. J lost 4 bases, V lost 7 bases, and 7 bases had no gene match.

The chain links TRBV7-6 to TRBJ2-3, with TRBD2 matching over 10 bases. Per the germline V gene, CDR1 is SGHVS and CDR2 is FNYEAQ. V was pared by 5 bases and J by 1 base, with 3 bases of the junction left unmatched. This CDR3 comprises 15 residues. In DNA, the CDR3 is TGTGCCAGCAGCGCCGGGACTAGCGGCACAGATACGCAGTATTTT. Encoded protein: CASSAGTSGTDTQYF.

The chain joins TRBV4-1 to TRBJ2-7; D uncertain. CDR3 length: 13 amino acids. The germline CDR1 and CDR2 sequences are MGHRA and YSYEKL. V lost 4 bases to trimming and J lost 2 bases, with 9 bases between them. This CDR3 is CASSPGSPYEQYF. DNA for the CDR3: TGCGCCAGCAGCCCCGGGTCCCCCTACGAGCAGTACTTC.

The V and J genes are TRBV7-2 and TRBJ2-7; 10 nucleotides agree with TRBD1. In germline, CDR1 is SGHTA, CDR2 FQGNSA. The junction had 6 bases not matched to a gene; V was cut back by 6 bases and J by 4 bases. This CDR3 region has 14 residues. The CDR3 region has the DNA TGTGCCAGCAGACGGACAGGGGGAAAGTACGAGCAGTACTTC. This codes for CASRRTGGKYEQYF. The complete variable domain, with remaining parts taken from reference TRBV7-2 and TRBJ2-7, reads GAGVSQSPSNKVTEKGKDVELRCDPISGHTALYWYRQSLGQGLEFLIYFQGNSAPDKSGLPSDRFSAERTGGSVSTLTIQRTQQEDSAVYLCASRRTGGKYEQYFGPGTRLTVT.

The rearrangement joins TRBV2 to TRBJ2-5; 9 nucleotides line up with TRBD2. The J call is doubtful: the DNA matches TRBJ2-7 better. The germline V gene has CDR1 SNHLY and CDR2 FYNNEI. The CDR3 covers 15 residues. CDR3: CASSEGGRASYEQYF. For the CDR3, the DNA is TGTGCCAGCAGTGAAGGCGGGAGGGCCTCCTACGAGCAGTACTTC.

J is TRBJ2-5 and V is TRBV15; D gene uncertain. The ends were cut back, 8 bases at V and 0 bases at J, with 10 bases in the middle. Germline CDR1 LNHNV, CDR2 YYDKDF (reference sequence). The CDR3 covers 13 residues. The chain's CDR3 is CATFSVYQETQYF. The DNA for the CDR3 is TGTGCCACCTTCTCTGTGTACCAAGAGACCCAGTACTTC. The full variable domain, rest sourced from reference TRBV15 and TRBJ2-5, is DAMVIQNPRYQVTQFGKPVTLSCSQTLNHNVMYWYQQKSSQAPKLLFHYYDKDFNNEADTPDNFQSRRPNTSFCFLDIRSPGLGDTAMYLCATFSVYQETQYFGPGTRLLVL.

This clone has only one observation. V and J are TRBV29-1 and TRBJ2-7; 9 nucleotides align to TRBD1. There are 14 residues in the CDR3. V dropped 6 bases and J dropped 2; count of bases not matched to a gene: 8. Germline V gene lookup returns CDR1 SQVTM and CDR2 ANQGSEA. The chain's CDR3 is CSVFPGQGPYEQYF. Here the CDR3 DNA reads TGCAGCGTATTCCCGGGACAGGGCCCCTACGAGCAGTACTTC.

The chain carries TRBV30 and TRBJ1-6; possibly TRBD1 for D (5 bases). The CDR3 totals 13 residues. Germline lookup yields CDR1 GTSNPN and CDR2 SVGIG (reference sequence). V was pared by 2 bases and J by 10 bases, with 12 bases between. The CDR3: CAWSLAGHSPLHF. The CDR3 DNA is TGTGCCTGGAGTCTGGCAGGACACTCACCCCTCCACTTT. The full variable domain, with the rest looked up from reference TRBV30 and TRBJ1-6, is SQTIHQWPATLVQPVGSPLSLECTVEGTSNPNLYWYRQAAGRGLQLLFYSVGIGQISSEVPQNLSASRPQDRQFILSSKKLLLSDSGFYLCAWSLAGHSPLHFGNGTRLTVT.

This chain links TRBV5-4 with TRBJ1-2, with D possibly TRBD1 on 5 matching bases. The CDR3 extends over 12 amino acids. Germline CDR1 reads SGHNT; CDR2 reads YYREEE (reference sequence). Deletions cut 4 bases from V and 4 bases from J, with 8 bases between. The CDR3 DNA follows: TGTGCCAGCAGCCTGGACACCTATGGCTACACCTTC. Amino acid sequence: CASSLDTYGYTF.

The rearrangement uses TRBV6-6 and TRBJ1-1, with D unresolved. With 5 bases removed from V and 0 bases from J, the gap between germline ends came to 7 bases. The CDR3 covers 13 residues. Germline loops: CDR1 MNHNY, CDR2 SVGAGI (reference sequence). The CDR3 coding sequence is TGTGCCAGCAGTCTATACCTGAACACTGAAGCTTTCTTT. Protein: CASSLYLNTEAFF.

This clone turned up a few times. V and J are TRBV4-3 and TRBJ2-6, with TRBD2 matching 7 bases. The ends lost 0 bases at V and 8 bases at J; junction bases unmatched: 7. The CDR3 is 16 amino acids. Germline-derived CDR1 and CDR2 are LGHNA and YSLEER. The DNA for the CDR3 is TGCGCCAGCAGCCAAGATGTACTAGCGATTCCCAACGTCCTGACTTTC. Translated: CASSQDVLAIPNVLTF.

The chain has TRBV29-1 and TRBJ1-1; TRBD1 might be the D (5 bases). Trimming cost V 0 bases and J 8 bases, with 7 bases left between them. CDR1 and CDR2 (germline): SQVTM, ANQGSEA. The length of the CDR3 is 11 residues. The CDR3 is CSVEEWTEAFF. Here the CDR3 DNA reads TGCAGCGTTGAAGAATGGACAGAAGCTTTCTTT.

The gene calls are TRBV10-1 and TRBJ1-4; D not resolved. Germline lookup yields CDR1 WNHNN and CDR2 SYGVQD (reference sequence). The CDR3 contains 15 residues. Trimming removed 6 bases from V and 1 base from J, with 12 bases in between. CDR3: CASSRSGETNEKLFF. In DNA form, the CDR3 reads TGCGCCAGCAGCCGATCCGGGGAAACTAATGAAAAACTGTTTTTT.

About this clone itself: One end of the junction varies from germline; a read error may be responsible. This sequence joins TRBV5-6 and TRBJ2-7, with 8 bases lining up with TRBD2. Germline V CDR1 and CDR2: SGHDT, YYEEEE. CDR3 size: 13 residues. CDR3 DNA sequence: TGTGCCAGCAGCTTGGACAGAGCGGGGGTTACCAACTTC. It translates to CASSLDRAGVTNF.

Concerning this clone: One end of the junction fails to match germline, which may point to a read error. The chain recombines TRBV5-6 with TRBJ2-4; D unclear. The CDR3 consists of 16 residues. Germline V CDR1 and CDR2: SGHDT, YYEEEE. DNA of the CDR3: TGTACCAGCAGCACGAAAGAGGCGTTGGCCAAAAACATTCAGTACTTC. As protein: CTSSTKEALAKNIQYF. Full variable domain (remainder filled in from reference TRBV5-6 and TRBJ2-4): DAGVTQSPTHLIKTRGQQVTLRCSPKSGHDTVSWYQQALGQGPQFIFQYYEEEERQRGNFPDRFSGHQFPNYSSELNVNALLLGDSALYLCTSSTKEALAKNIQYFGAGTRLSVL.

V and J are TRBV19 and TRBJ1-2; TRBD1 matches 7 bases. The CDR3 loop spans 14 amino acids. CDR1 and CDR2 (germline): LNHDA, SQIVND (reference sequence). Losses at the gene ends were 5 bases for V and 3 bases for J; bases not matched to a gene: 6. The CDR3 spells CASSPQGEYYGYTF. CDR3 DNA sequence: TGTGCCAGTAGTCCCCAGGGGGAGTACTATGGCTACACCTTC. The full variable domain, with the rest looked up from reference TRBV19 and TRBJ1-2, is DGGITQSPKYLFRKEGQNVTLSCEQNLNHDAMYWYRQDPGQGLRLIYYSQIVNDFQKGDIAEGYSVSREKKESFPLTVTSAQKNPTAFYLCASSPQGEYYGYTFGSGTRLTVV.

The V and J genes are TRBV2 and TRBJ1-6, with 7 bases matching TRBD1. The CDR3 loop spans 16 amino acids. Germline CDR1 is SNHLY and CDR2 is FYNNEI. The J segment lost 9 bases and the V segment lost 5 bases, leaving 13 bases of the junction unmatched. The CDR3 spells CASSPTGARVGSPLHF. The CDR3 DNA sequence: TGTGCCAGCAGTCCCACAGGGGCGAGGGTGGGTTCACCCCTCCACTTT.

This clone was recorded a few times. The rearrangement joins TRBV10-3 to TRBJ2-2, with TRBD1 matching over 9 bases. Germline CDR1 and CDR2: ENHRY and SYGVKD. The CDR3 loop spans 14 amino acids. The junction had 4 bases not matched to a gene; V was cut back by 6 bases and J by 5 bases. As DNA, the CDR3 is TGTGCCATCAGCTGGGACAGGGAGACCGGGGAGCTGTTTTTT. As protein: CAISWDRETGELFF.

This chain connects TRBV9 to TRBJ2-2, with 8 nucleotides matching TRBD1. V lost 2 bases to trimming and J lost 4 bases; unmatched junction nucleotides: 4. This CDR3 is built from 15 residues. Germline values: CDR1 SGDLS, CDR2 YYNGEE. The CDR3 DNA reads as TGTGCCAGCAGCGTCGGGACAGGCTCCACCGGGGAGCTGTTTTTT. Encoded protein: CASSVGTGSTGELFF.

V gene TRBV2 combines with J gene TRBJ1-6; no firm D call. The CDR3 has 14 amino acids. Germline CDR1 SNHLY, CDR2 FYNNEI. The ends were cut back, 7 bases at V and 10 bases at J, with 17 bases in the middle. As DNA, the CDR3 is TGTGCCAGCATCCCAACTGGGCCGTTCTCACCCCTCCACTTT. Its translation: CASIPTGPFSPLHF.

In nucleotides, the CDR3 is TGTGCCAGCAGTTACGGGGGGGGTTTAAGTCAGCCCCAGCATTTT. It encodes CASSYGGGLSQPQHF. The chain employs TRBV6-6 and TRBJ1-5; the D gene is possibly TRBD1 (5 bases). The CDR3 totals 15 residues. Germline CDR1 and CDR2: MNHNY and SVGAGI (reference sequence). V lost 2 bases and J lost 6, with 14 bases in between.

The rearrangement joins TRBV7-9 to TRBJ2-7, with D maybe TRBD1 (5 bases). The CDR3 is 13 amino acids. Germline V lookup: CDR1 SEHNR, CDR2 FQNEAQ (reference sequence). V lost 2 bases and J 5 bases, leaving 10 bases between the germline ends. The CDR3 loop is CASSLSPQDEQYF. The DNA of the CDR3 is TGTGCCAGCAGCTTATCCCCACAGGACGAGCAGTACTTC.

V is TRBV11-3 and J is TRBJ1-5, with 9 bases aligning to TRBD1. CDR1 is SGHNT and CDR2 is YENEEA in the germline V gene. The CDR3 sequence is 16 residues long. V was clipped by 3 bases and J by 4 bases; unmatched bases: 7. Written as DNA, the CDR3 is TGTGCCAGCAGCTTGCCAGGACAGGGGAATAATCAGCCCCAGCATTTT. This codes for CASSLPGQGNNQPQHF.

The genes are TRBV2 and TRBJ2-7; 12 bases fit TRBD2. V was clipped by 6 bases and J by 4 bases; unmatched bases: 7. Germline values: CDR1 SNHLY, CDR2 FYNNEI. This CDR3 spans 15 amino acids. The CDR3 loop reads CASSSTSGRLYEQYF. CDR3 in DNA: TGTGCCAGCAGCTCCACTAGCGGGAGGTTGTACGAGCAGTACTTC. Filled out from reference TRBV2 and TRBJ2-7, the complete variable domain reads EPEVTQTPSHQVTQMGQEVILRCVPISNHLYFYWYRQILGQKVEFLVSFYNNEISEKSEIFDDQFSVERPDGSNFTLKIRSTKLEDSAMYFCASSSTSGRLYEQYFGPGTRLTVT.

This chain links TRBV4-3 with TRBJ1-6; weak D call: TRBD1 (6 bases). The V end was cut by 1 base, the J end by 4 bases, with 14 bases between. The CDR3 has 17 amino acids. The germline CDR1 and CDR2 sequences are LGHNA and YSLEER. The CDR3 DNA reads TGCGCCAGCAGCCAAGTGACCCCGCAGGGGTATAATTCACCCCTCCACTTT. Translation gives CASSQVTPQGYNSPLHF.

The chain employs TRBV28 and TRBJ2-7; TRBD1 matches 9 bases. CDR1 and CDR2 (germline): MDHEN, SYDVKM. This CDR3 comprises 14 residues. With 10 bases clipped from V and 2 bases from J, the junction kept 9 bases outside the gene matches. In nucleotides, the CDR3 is TGTGCCACCCGAAGGGGACAGGGCACCTACGAGCAGTACTTC. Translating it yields CATRRGQGTYEQYF.